This TCR beta chain originates from a study of blood T cell repertoires in COVID-19. Across the study: Acute and convalescent COVID-19 specimens originated in the United States, Italy and Spain.

Sequenced by immunoSEQ multiplex PCR; TCRdb stores in-frame clones only, minus some. The sample lists 75,000 to 100,000 clones, around 80% seen once, with about a fifth in the top ten. The germline gives CDR1 LNHDA, CDR2 SQIVND (reference sequence). After removal of 3 bases from V and 7 bases from J, the junction contained 4 bases not matched to a gene. CDR3 length equals 14 residues. This receptor was identified in a human donor in a cohort sampled during active COVID-19. The material sequenced was peripheral blood. J is TRBJ1-5 and V is TRBV19, with 9 bases aligning to TRBD1. The DNA for the CDR3 is TGTGCCAGTAGTATTAACAGGGGGCAACAGCCCCAGCATTTT. Amino acids: CASSINRGQQPQHF.